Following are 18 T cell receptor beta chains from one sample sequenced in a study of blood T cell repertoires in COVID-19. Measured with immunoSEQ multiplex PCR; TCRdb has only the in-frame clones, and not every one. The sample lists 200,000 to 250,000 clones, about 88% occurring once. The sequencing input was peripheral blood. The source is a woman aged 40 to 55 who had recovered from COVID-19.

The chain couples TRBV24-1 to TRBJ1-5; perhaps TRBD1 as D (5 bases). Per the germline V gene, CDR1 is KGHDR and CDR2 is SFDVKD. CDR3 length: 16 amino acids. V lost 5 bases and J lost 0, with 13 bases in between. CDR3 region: CATSGAGRNSNQPQHF. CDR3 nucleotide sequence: TGTGCCACCAGTGGGGCAGGGAGGAATAGCAATCAGCCCCAGCATTTT.

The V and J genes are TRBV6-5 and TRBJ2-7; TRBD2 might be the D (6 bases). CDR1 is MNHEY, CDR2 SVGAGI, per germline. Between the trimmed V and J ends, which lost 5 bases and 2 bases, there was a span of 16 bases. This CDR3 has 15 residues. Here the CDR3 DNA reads TGTGCCAGCAGTCCCTGGGGGACTTTGACCTACGAGCAGTACTTC. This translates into CASSPWGTLTYEQYF.

The CDR3 protein is CASTVSGRDTDTQYF. The CDR3 coding sequence is TGTGCCAGTACAGTAAGCGGGAGGGACACAGATACGCAGTATTTT. The chain has TRBV25-1 and TRBJ2-3; 10 bases are a match to TRBD2. V lost 9 bases, J lost 2 bases, and 8 bases stayed unmatched. The germline V gene encodes CDR1 MGHDK and CDR2 SYGVNS. The CDR3 sequence is 15 residues long.

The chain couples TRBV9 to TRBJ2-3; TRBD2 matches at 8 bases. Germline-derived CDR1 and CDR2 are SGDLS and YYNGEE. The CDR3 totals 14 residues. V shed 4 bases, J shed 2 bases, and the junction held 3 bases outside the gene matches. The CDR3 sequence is CASSLTSVTDTQYF. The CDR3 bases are TGTGCCAGCAGCCTGACTAGCGTCACAGATACGCAGTATTTT.

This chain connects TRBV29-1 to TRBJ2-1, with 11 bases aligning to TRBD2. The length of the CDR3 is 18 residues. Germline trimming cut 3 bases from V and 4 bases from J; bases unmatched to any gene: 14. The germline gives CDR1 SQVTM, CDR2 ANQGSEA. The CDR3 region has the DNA TGCAGCGTTGACCCCGAGTTCTTCGGGACTAGCGGATACAATGAGCAGTTCTTC. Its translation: CSVDPEFFGTSGYNEQFF.

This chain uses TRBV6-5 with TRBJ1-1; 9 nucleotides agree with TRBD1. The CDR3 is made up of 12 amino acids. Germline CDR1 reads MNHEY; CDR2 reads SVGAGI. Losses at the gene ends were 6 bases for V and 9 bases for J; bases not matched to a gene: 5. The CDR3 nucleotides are TGTGCCAGCAGCGTGACAGGGGGAAAAGCTTTCTTT. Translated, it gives CASSVTGGKAFF.

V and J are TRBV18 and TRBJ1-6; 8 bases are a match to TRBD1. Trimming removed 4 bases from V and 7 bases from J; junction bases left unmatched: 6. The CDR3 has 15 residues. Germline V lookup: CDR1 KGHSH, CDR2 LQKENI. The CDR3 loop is CASSRPQGANSPLHF. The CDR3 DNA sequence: TGTGCCAGCTCACGTCCGCAGGGGGCGAATTCACCCCTCCACTTT.

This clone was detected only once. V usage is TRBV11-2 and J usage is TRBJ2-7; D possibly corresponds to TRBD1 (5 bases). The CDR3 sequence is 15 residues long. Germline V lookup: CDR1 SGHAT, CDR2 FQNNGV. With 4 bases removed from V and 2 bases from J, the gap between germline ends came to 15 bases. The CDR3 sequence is CASSSEARQTYEQYF. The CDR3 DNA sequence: TGTGCCAGCAGCTCCGAGGCGAGACAGACCTACGAGCAGTACTTC. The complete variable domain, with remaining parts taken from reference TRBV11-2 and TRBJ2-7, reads EAGVAQSPRYKIIEKRQSVAFWCNPISGHATLYWYQQILGQGPKLLIQFQNNGVVDDSQLPKDRFSAERLKGVDSTLKIQPAKLEDSAVYLCASSSEARQTYEQYFGPGTRLTVT.

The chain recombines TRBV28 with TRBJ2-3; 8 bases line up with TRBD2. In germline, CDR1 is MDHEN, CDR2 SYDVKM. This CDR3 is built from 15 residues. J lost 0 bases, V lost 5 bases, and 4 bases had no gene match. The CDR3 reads CASSARGGSTDTQYF. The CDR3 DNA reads TGTGCCAGCAGTGCACGGGGGGGAAGCACAGATACGCAGTATTTT.

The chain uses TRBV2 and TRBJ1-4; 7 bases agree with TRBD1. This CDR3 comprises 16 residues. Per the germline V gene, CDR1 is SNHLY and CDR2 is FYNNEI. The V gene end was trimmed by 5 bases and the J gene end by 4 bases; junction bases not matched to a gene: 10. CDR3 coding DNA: TGTGCCAGCAGTAGAAACCGGGACAGATATAATGAAAAACTGTTTTTT. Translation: CASSRNRDRYNEKLFF. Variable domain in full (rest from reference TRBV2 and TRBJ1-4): EPEVTQTPSHQVTQMGQEVILRCVPISNHLYFYWYRQILGQKVEFLVSFYNNEISEKSEIFDDQFSVERPDGSNFTLKIRSTKLEDSAMYFCASSRNRDRYNEKLFFGSGTQLSVL.

CDR3: CASSDGSGNPYEQYF. The CDR3 coding sequence is TGTGCCAGCAGTGATGGCAGCGGGAACCCCTACGAGCAGTACTTC. The chain is built from TRBV2 and TRBJ2-7, with TRBD2 matching over 7 bases. CDR1 SNHLY and CDR2 FYNNEI come from the germline V gene. V lost 3 bases, J lost 2 bases, and 7 bases stayed unmatched. The CDR3 is 15 residues long.

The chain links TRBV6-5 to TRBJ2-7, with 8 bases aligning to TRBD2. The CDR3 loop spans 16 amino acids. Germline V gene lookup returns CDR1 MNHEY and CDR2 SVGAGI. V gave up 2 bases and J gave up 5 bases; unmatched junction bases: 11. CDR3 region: CASSYRWGAGVDEQYF. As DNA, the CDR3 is TGTGCCAGCAGTTACCGATGGGGAGCGGGAGTCGACGAGCAGTACTTC.

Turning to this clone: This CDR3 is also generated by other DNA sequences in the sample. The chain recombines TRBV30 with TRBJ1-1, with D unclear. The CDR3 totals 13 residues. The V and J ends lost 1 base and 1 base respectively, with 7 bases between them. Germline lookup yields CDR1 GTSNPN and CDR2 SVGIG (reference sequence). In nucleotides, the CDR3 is TGTGCCTGGAGTGGGGCAGAGAACACTGAAGCTTTCTTT. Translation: CAWSGAENTEAFF.

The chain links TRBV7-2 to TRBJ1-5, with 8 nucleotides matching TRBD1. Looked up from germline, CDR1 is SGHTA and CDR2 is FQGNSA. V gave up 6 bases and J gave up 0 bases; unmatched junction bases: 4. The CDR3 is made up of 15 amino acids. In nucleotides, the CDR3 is TGTGCCAGCAGTTCGGACAGGGATAGCAATCAGCCCCAGCATTTT. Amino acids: CASSSDRDSNQPQHF.

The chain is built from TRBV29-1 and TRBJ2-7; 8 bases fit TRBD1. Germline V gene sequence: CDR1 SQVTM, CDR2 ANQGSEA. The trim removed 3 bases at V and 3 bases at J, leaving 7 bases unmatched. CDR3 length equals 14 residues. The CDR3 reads CSVDDPGGGYEQYF. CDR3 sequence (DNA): TGCAGCGTTGATGATCCAGGGGGCGGCTACGAGCAGTACTTC.

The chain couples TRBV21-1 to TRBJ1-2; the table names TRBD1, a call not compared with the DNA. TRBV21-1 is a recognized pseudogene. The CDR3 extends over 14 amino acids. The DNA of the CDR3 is TGTGCCAGTAAAACAGGGTTAACTAACTATGGCTACACCTTC. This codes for CASKTGLTNYGYTF.

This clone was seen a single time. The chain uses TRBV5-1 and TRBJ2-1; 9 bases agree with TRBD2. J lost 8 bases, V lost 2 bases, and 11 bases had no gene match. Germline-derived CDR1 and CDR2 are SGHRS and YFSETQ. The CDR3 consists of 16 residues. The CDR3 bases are TGCGCCAGCAGCTTACTTCAGCGGGGGGCCGAGGATGAGCAGTTCTTC. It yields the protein CASSLLQRGAEDEQFF.

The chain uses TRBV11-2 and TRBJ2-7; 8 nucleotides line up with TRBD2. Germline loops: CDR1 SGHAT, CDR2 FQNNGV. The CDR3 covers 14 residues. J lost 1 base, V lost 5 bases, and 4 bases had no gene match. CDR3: CASSAGTSSYEQYF. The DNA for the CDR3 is TGTGCCAGCAGCGCCGGGACTAGTTCCTACGAGCAGTACTTC.